The source of this T cell receptor beta chain is a study of coeliac disease. Sequenced by immunoSEQ multiplex PCR; TCRdb stores in-frame clones only, minus some. The table records more than 4,000 clones, around two thirds of them present only once. In its sample, this clone is large. Its cognate antigen is unknown. Study-wide results and caveats: Active celiac intraepithelial and lamina propria samples had lower TRB and TRG clonality than control samples.

One frozen approximately 500,000-cell aliquot per fraction was sequenced. J was trimmed by 4 bases and V by 4 bases; bases with no gene match: 2. CDR3 length: 13 residues. Germline CDR1 SGHNT, CDR2 YYREEE (reference sequence). Sequencing used intraepithelial lymphocytes from the gut. The rearrangement links TRBV5-4 to TRBJ2-7; 10 nucleotides align to TRBD1. This TCR came from a young woman with active celiac disease. CDR3 sequence: CASSQDRGYEQYF. CDR3 in DNA: TGTGCCAGCAGCCAGGACAGGGGGTACGAGCAGTACTTC.